These 26 T cell receptor beta chains were all obtained from the same sample, sequenced in a study of shared clonotypes between healthy human individuals. Method: immunoSEQ multiplex PCR; TCRdb's copy keeps in-frame clones and lacks some. The sample holds more than 1,200,000 clones, approximately 98.5% seen once. The specimen sequenced was naive CD4+ T cells sorted from blood. Subset indicated: CD45RA+ positively selected. The receptor source for this set is a man aged 25-45 years in good health.

For this clone: This CDR3 is also generated by other DNA sequences in the sample. The rearrangement joins TRBV28 to TRBJ2-7; the D is unclear. Per germline, CDR1 MDHEN and CDR2 SYDVKM. V gave up 7 bases and J gave up 3 bases, with 7 bases separating them. The CDR3 has 11 amino acids. In DNA form, the CDR3 reads TGTGCCAGCACCCTTAACTACGAGCAGTACTTC. It is translated as CASTLNYEQYF.

The gene calls are TRBV27 and TRBJ2-5; D could derive from TRBD1 or TRBD2 (5 bases each). V lost 4 bases and J 5 bases, leaving 14 bases between the germline ends. Germline V CDR1 and CDR2: MNHEY, SMNVEV (reference sequence). This CDR3 region has 14 residues. CDR3 DNA: TGTGCCAGCAGTTCCCCTCGGTGGGGGGAGACCCAGTACTTC. This encodes CASSSPRWGETQYF.

The rearrangement joins TRBV28 to TRBJ2-1; 9 nucleotides match TRBD2. Germline V gene lookup returns CDR1 MDHEN and CDR2 SYDVKM. The CDR3 sequence is 14 residues long. The ends lost 9 bases at V and 2 bases at J; junction bases unmatched: 5. CDR3: CASSGSLTYNEQFF. In nucleotides, the CDR3 is TGTGCCAGTAGCGGGAGCCTCACCTACAATGAGCAGTTCTTC.

The chain joins TRBV18 to TRBJ2-7, with D hard to call. V was pared by 6 bases and J by 6 bases, with 18 bases between. Germline V gene data show CDR1 as KGHSH and CDR2 as LQKENI. The CDR3 covers 14 residues. Here the CDR3 DNA reads TGTGCCAGCTCCGGGCGGCAATCGATGGCCGAGCAGTACTTC. This gives the protein CASSGRQSMAEQYF.

The DNA for the CDR3 is TGTGCCACCAGGGGGGGACGGCCCTACGAGCAGTACTTC. This encodes CATRGGRPYEQYF. The chain has TRBV21-1 and TRBJ2-7; the DNA was not compared with TRBD2, the D call given in the table. TRBV21-1 is classified as a pseudogene. CDR3 length: 13 residues.

The CDR3 bases are TGTGCCAGCAGTTACCACAGGGATAACACTGAAGCTTTCTTT. Protein sequence: CASSYHRDNTEAFF. The genes are TRBV6-6 and TRBJ1-1; TRBD1 is a possible D gene (6 bases). Germline-derived CDR1 and CDR2 are MNHNY and SVGAGI (reference sequence). The CDR3 totals 14 residues. The germline V and J ends were trimmed by 2 bases and 2 bases, with 9 bases remaining between them.

The rearrangement joins TRBV6-1 to TRBJ2-2; TRBD2 matches at 9 bases. V shed 2 bases and J 8 bases; nucleotides not matched to a gene: 9. The CDR3 sequence is 16 residues long. The germline V gene has CDR1 MNHNS and CDR2 SASEGT. DNA for the CDR3: TGTGCCAGCAGTGAACGGGCGGGAGGGCCTGCGGGGGAGCTGTTTTTT. This encodes CASSERAGGPAGELFF.

The V call is TRBV28, the J call TRBJ1-2; maybe TRBD1 (5 bases). Germline CDR1 reads MDHEN; CDR2 reads SYDVKM. Trimming stripped 6 bases from V and 0 bases from J, with 20 bases between. The CDR3 is 17 residues long. The CDR3, as DNA: TGTGCCAGCAGCCCATCCGGATGGGGGACCACTAACTATGGCTACACCTTC. This encodes CASSPSGWGTTNYGYTF.

The J gene is TRBJ2-7, the V gene TRBV5-5, with 7 bases matching TRBD1. From germline, CDR1 is SGHKS and CDR2 YYEKEE (reference sequence). Trimming cost V 6 bases and J 0 bases; bases outside gene matches: 3. The CDR3 runs 13 residues. CDR3 amino acids: CASTDRSSYEQYF. The CDR3 bases are TGTGCCAGCACGGACAGGAGCTCCTACGAGCAGTACTTC.

This chain connects TRBV11-2 to TRBJ1-4, with D uncertain. CDR3 length equals 17 residues. Trimming left V 1 base short and J 0 bases short, with 12 bases between. Germline CDR1 SGHAT, CDR2 FQNNGV. This CDR3 is CASSLVGGVSTNEKLFF. CDR3 coding DNA: TGTGCCAGCAGCTTAGTGGGCGGCGTTTCAACTAATGAAAAACTGTTTTTT.

The chain carries TRBV27 and TRBJ2-1, with unresolved D. This CDR3 contains 11 residues. V lost 6 bases and J lost 7, with 7 bases in between. Germline CDR1 reads MNHEY; CDR2 reads SMNVEV (reference sequence). CDR3 DNA sequence: TGTGCCAGCAGCGGGTGGAATGAGCAGTTCTTC. Translation: CASSGWNEQFF.

A remark on this clone: This sample includes further DNA sequences coding for the same CDR3. This sequence joins TRBV11-3 and TRBJ2-2; D is undetermined. CDR3 length equals 14 residues. Trimming pared 0 bases from V and 1 base from J, leaving 3 bases between. Germline CDR1 reads SGHNT; CDR2 reads YENEEA. CDR3 nucleotides: TGTGCCAGCAGCTTAGACAGGAACACCGGGGAGCTGTTTTTT. The encoded protein is CASSLDRNTGELFF. The full variable domain, its missing parts supplied by reference TRBV11-3 and TRBJ2-2, is EAGVVQSPRYKIIEKKQPVAFWCNPISGHNTLYWYLQNLGQGPELLIRYENEEAVDDSQLPKDRFSAERLKGVDSTLKIQPAELGDSAVYLCASSLDRNTGELFFGEGSRLTVL.

J is TRBJ2-7 and V is TRBV2; 12 bases match TRBD2. This CDR3 has 16 amino acids. V lost 8 bases and J lost 3; bases outside the gene matches: 11. Germline CDR1 and CDR2: SNHLY and FYNNEI. The CDR3: CASGGLAGLAYYEQYF. In DNA form, the CDR3 reads TGTGCCAGCGGTGGACTAGCGGGATTGGCCTACTACGAGCAGTACTTC. Combining the CDR3 with reference TRBV2 and TRBJ2-7 gives the whole variable domain EPEVTQTPSHQVTQMGQEVILRCVPISNHLYFYWYRQILGQKVEFLVSFYNNEISEKSEIFDDQFSVERPDGSNFTLKIRSTKLEDSAMYFCASGGLAGLAYYEQYFGPGTRLTVT.

This sequence joins TRBV6-5 and TRBJ1-2; D ambiguous. CDR3 length: 15 residues. The V gene lost 2 bases and the J gene lost 2 bases, with 12 bases spanning the gap. The V gene's germline CDR1 is MNHEY and CDR2 SVGAGI. This CDR3 reads CASSYNFRQNYGYTF. For the CDR3, the DNA is TGTGCCAGCAGTTACAATTTTAGACAAAACTATGGCTACACCTTC.

This clone appeared once. J is TRBJ1-1 and V is TRBV11-2; 8 nucleotides agree with TRBD1. With V trimmed by 8 bases and J by 7 bases, 9 bases remained unmatched. This CDR3 is built from 13 residues. CDR1 and CDR2 (germline): SGHAT, FQNNGV. CDR3 bases: TGTGCCAGCGGCAGGACAGGGACGAGTGAAGCTTTCTTT. Protein sequence: CASGRTGTSEAFF.

This clone was seen just once. The chain combines TRBV27 with TRBJ2-3, with D unresolved. CDR1 is MNHEY, CDR2 SMNVEV, per germline (reference sequence). V was pared by 2 bases and J by 2 bases, with 17 bases between. CDR3 length equals 17 residues. The CDR3 DNA reads as TGTGCCAGCAGTTTAGGTCGGGTTGGCAGGACCACAGATACGCAGTATTTT. This encodes CASSLGRVGRTTDTQYF.

This rearrangement joins TRBV6-1 to TRBJ2-1, with TRBD1 matching 12 bases. The CDR3 runs 15 residues. The germline V gene encodes CDR1 MNHNS and CDR2 SASEGT. Unmatched junction bases numbered 9, after V lost 0 bases and J lost 15 bases. CDR3 region: CASSEAAPGQGAWFF. CDR3 coding DNA: TGTGCCAGCAGTGAAGCGGCCCCGGGACAGGGGGCTTGGTTCTTC.

The J gene is TRBJ2-3, the V gene TRBV6-1; 9 bases agree with TRBD1. Per germline, CDR1 MNHNS and CDR2 SASEGT. This CDR3 has 15 residues. After removal of 6 bases from V and 5 bases from J, the junction contained 9 bases not matched to a gene. CDR3 bases: TGTGCCAGCAGGGCGAGACAGGGGGTGGGAGATACGCAGTATTTT. Encoded protein: CASRARQGVGDTQYF.

The J gene is TRBJ1-5, the V gene TRBV18; no reliable D call. Germline V CDR1 and CDR2: KGHSH, LQKENI. V was trimmed by 5 bases and J by 2 bases, leaving 13 bases between them. The CDR3 covers 15 residues. The CDR3 protein is CASSTDKIGNQPQHF. In DNA, the CDR3 is TGTGCCAGCTCAACCGACAAAATTGGCAATCAGCCCCAGCATTTT. Filled out from reference TRBV18 and TRBJ1-5, the complete variable domain reads NAGVMQNPRHLVRRRGQEARLRCSPMKGHSHVYWYRQLPEEGLKFMVYLQKENIIDESGMPKERFSAEFPKEGPSILRIQQVVRGDSAAYFCASSTDKIGNQPQHFGDGTRLSIL.

This clone appeared a single time. This rearrangement joins TRBV5-4 to TRBJ2-7; 9 nucleotides agree with TRBD2. CDR1 is SGHNT, CDR2 YYREEE, per germline (reference sequence). V lost 0 bases and J lost 2; bases outside the gene matches: 12. The CDR3 covers 18 residues. CDR3 protein: CASSLGLAGTLLPYEQYF. The CDR3 nucleotides are TGTGCCAGCAGCTTGGGGCTAGCGGGGACCCTACTCCCCTACGAGCAGTACTTC.

To note about this clone: The same CDR3 is also encoded by other DNA sequences in this sample. The chain links TRBV29-1 to TRBJ2-5; 10 bases agree with TRBD1. Germline CDR1 is SQVTM and CDR2 is ANQGSEA. The V segment lost 6 bases and the J segment 5 bases; nucleotides outside the gene matches: 3. The CDR3 is 12 residues long. The CDR3, as DNA: TGCAGCGTCGGGACAGGGGAGGAGACCCAGTACTTC. Amino acid sequence: CSVGTGEETQYF. The full variable domain, its missing parts supplied by reference TRBV29-1 and TRBJ2-5, is SAVISQKPSRDICQRGTSLTIQCQVDSQVTMMFWYRQQPGQSLTLIATANQGSEATYESGFVIDKFPISRPNLTFSTLTVSNMSPEDSSIYLCSVGTGEETQYFGPGTRLLVL.

V is TRBV14 and J is TRBJ2-5, with 10 bases fitting TRBD2. This CDR3 has 15 residues. Trimming removed 6 bases from V and 1 base from J; junction bases left unmatched: 5. The germline gives CDR1 SGHDN, CDR2 FVKESK. CDR3 sequence (DNA): TGTGCCAGCAGGCCGGGACTAGCGTTCCAAGAGACCCAGTACTTC. This encodes CASRPGLAFQETQYF.

The chain employs TRBV5-1 and TRBJ2-2; TRBD2 is a possible D gene (5 bases). The V end was cut by 1 base, the J end by 1 base, with 17 bases between. The CDR3 loop spans 18 amino acids. Germline V gene data show CDR1 as SGHRS and CDR2 as YFSETQ. CDR3 nucleotide sequence: TGCGCCAGCAGCTTGTATGGCAGAAAAGGGAGGAACACCGGGGAGCTGTTTTTT. Translating gives CASSLYGRKGRNTGELFF.

This chain uses TRBV5-4 with TRBJ2-3; perhaps TRBD1 as D (6 bases). CDR1 SGHNT and CDR2 YYREEE come from the germline V gene (reference sequence). This CDR3 is 14 amino acids long. Trimming removed 2 bases at V and 4 bases at J, with 11 bases between. The CDR3 DNA sequence: TGTGCCAGCAGCTTTGCAGGGGTGGCAGATACGCAGTATTTT. Encoded protein: CASSFAGVADTQYF.

This chain joins TRBV5-1 and TRBJ1-4; TRBD1 might be the D (5 bases). The CDR3 is made up of 15 amino acids. Germline assignment: CDR1 SGHRS and CDR2 YFSETQ. V dropped 0 bases and J dropped 7 bases, with 13 bases sitting between them. CDR3 amino acids: CASSLAGWGGEKLFF. Here the CDR3 DNA reads TGCGCCAGCAGCTTGGCCGGCTGGGGGGGTGAAAAACTGTTTTTT.

This clone appeared once. CDR3: CSVGGRANNEQFF. The CDR3, as DNA: TGCAGCGTTGGCGGGAGGGCCAACAATGAGCAGTTCTTC. This chain links TRBV29-1 with TRBJ2-1; 9 bases are a match to TRBD2. With 4 bases clipped from V and 5 bases from J, the junction kept 3 bases outside the gene matches. Germline lookup yields CDR1 SQVTM and CDR2 ANQGSEA. CDR3 size: 13 residues.